This TCR beta chain comes out of a study of identical twins. From the 5' RACE reads, TCRdb called clonotypes with MiXCR, one entry per CDR3 protein. The sample records fewer than 900,000 distinct CDR3 sequences, 15% to 20% being singletons. The germline V gene encodes CDR1 SEHNR and CDR2 FQNEAQ (reference sequence). Between the trimmed V and J ends, which lost 5 bases and 1 base, there was a span of 8 bases. This CDR3 spans 13 amino acids. Findings of the study overall: Recombination models fit unrelated individuals' TCR alpha sharing but underestimated twins'.

Worth noting for this clonotype: Its specificity is unknown.

These data were also filed under a second study, of T cells expressing NK-cell markers.

Sequenced input: PBMCs. This TCR was recovered from a woman between 18 and 30 years old in good health. The chain carries TRBV7-9 and TRBJ2-5; maybe TRBD2 (7 bases). This chain's CDR3 is CASSRGAQETQYF. The CDR3 nucleotides read TGTGCCAGCAGCCGGGGGGCCCAAGAGACCCAGTACTTC.